The 29 T cell receptor beta chains in this list originate from one sample, sequenced in a study of shared clonotypes between healthy human individuals. Some clones are missing from TCRdb's copy, which holds only in-frame ones; the method was immunoSEQ multiplex PCR. The data show hundreds of thousands of clones, 90% to 97% seen once. Naive CD8 cells, CD45RO-negative and positively selected for CCR7, excluded terminally differentiated effector memory CD45RA+ cells. The sequencing input was naive CD8+ T cells sorted from blood. The receptors were sampled from a woman aged 30 to 39 in good health.

The chain is built from TRBV13 and TRBJ2-1; D ambiguous. CDR1 and CDR2 from the germline V gene are PRHDT and FYEKMQ (reference sequence). This CDR3 contains 18 residues. Deletions cut 2 bases from V and 1 base from J, with 18 bases between. In DNA, the CDR3 is TGTGCCAGCAGCTTAACCTCTGTACAGCCGATTTCCTACAATGAGCAGTTCTTC. Protein product: CASSLTSVQPISYNEQFF.

This chain uses TRBV28 with TRBJ2-7; tentative D call: TRBD2 (6 bases). The CDR3 extends over 15 amino acids. V dropped 6 bases and J dropped 3 bases, with 18 bases sitting between them. Germline lookup yields CDR1 MDHEN and CDR2 SYDVKM. The CDR3 bases are TGTGCCAGCAGCAAAGGGACGGGAGTTTTCTACGAGCAGTACTTC. Translated: CASSKGTGVFYEQYF. The full variable domain, rest sourced from reference TRBV28 and TRBJ2-7, is DVKVTQSSRYLVKRTGEKVFLECVQDMDHENMFWYRQDPGLGLRLIYFSYDVKMKEKGDIPEGYSVSREKKERFSLILESASTNQTSMYLCASSKGTGVFYEQYFGPGTRLTVT.

The rearrangement uses TRBV6-5 and TRBJ2-1; D gene uncertain. The V and J ends lost 6 bases and 1 base respectively, with 13 bases between them. The CDR3 sequence is 15 residues long. The germline V gene has CDR1 MNHEY and CDR2 SVGAGI. CDR3 residues: CASSPEHSSYNEQFF. Written as DNA, the CDR3 is TGTGCCAGCAGCCCCGAACACTCATCCTACAATGAGCAGTTCTTC.

The count of this clone is one. This chain connects TRBV7-9 to TRBJ2-1; D perhaps matches TRBD1 (6 bases). Germline-derived CDR1 and CDR2 are SEHNR and FQNEAQ (reference sequence). The CDR3 runs to 15 residues. Deletions cut 5 bases from V and 6 bases from J, with 17 bases between. The CDR3 DNA follows: TGTGCCAGCAGCCAAGCAGGGGTGGGGCGCAATGAGCAGTTCTTC. Translation gives CASSQAGVGRNEQFF.

This rearrangement joins TRBV5-1 to TRBJ2-7, with a possible D match to TRBD1 (6 bases). Germline values: CDR1 SGHRS, CDR2 YFSETQ. V lost 0 bases and J 6 bases, leaving 10 bases between the germline ends. The CDR3 loop spans 13 amino acids. The CDR3 protein is CASSLVDRSEQYF. Written as DNA, the CDR3 is TGCGCCAGCAGCTTGGTCGACAGGAGCGAGCAGTACTTC. The whole variable domain, remainder taken from reference TRBV5-1 and TRBJ2-7, is KAGVTQTPRYLIKTRGQQVTLSCSPISGHRSVSWYQQTPGQGLQFLFEYFSETQRNKGNFPGRFSGRQFSNSRSEMNVSTLELGDSALYLCASSLVDRSEQYFGPGTRLTVT.

The chain carries TRBV27 and TRBJ2-1; TRBD2 is a possible D gene (5 bases). Trimming removed 2 bases from V and 8 bases from J, with 16 bases in between. The length of the CDR3 is 15 residues. The germline CDR1 and CDR2 sequences are MNHEY and SMNVEV (reference sequence). This chain's CDR3 is CASSLTAVNRYEQFF. For the CDR3, the DNA is TGTGCCAGCAGTTTAACAGCGGTGAATCGGTATGAGCAGTTCTTC.

The V gene is TRBV10-3, the J gene TRBJ2-7; 10 bases match TRBD2. CDR1 and CDR2 (germline): ENHRY, SYGVKD. The CDR3 is 16 residues long. J gave up 5 bases and V 2 bases, and 9 bases lay outside the gene matches. This chain's CDR3 is CAISENLLAGVNEQYF. The CDR3 DNA is TGTGCCATCAGTGAGAACCTTCTAGCGGGAGTAAACGAGCAGTACTTC.

This chain uses TRBV7-9 with TRBJ1-5; weak D call: TRBD1 (5 bases). V was cut by 7 bases and J by 2 bases, with 9 bases left in between. From germline, CDR1 is SEHNR and CDR2 FQNEAQ (reference sequence). The CDR3 runs to 13 residues. CDR3 sequence (DNA): TGTGCCAGCACCTTGGGGGGCAATCAGCCCCAGCATTTT. It translates to CASTLGGNQPQHF.

This clone was found a few times. This chain connects TRBV19 to TRBJ1-5; maybe TRBD1 (5 bases). CDR3 length equals 14 residues. V lost 3 bases to trimming and J lost 5 bases, with 11 bases between them. Germline V gene sequence: CDR1 LNHDA, CDR2 SQIVND (reference sequence). In nucleotides, the CDR3 is TGTGCCAGTAGTATCAAGGGGAGCGATCAGCCCCAGCATTTT. Translated: CASSIKGSDQPQHF.

V and J are TRBV19 and TRBJ1-1, with D perhaps TRBD1 (5 bases). The germline V gene has CDR1 LNHDA and CDR2 SQIVND (reference sequence). The CDR3 loop spans 13 amino acids. The V gene lost 6 bases and the J gene lost 4 bases, with 12 bases spanning the gap. CDR3 residues: CASRGPGTTEAFF. The CDR3 region has the DNA TGTGCCAGTAGAGGGCCCGGGACCACTGAAGCTTTCTTT.

The chain has TRBV29-1 and TRBJ2-3, with 7 bases that match TRBD2. The ends lost 0 bases at V and 4 bases at J; junction bases unmatched: 4. This CDR3 spans 14 amino acids. Looked up from germline, CDR1 is SQVTM and CDR2 is ANQGSEA. The CDR3 DNA reads TGCAGCGTTGAAGAGTGGCGGGAGTCAGATACGCAGTATTTT. Protein: CSVEEWRESDTQYF.

The chain recombines TRBV7-3 with TRBJ2-1; 8 nucleotides align to TRBD2. With V trimmed by 4 bases and J by 6 bases, 14 bases remained unmatched. The V gene's germline CDR1 is SGHTA and CDR2 FQGTGA. The CDR3 has 17 residues. The CDR3 nucleotides read TGTGCCAGCAGCTCGCCAGGGCAAGCGGGAGCTATCAATGAGCAGTTCTTC. This codes for CASSSPGQAGAINEQFF.

V is TRBV11-2 and J is TRBJ2-7; 7 bases are shared with TRBD2. The trim removed 6 bases at V and 0 bases at J, leaving 11 bases unmatched. CDR3 length: 16 residues. Germline assignment: CDR1 SGHAT and CDR2 FQNNGV. The CDR3 region is CASSYRPGTISYEQYF. In DNA, the CDR3 is TGTGCCAGCAGTTACCGCCCCGGGACTATCTCCTACGAGCAGTACTTC.

The rearrangement links TRBV7-2 to TRBJ2-4; possible D gene TRBD1, 6 bases. Trimming took 4 bases from V and 3 from J, leaving 16 bases between them. In germline, CDR1 is SGHTA, CDR2 FQGNSA. The CDR3 has 16 residues. As DNA, the CDR3 is TGTGCCAGCAGCTCACCCAGGGGAGAGGTCAAAAACATTCAGTACTTC. Translation gives CASSSPRGEVKNIQYF.

This chain joins TRBV6-5 and TRBJ1-1; no firm D call. The V end lost 8 bases, the J end lost 1 base, and 11 bases lay between the germline ends. There are 13 residues in the CDR3. Germline V gene sequence: CDR1 MNHEY, CDR2 SVGAGI. The CDR3 nucleotides are TGTGCCAGCGCGCGGGAGCCGAACACTGAAGCTTTCTTT. This translates into CASAREPNTEAFF.

The V gene is TRBV2, the J gene TRBJ1-1, with 9 bases lining up with TRBD1. V trimming: 4 bases; J trimming: 4 bases; junction bases outside the gene matches: 4. The germline gives CDR1 SNHLY, CDR2 FYNNEI. The CDR3 runs to 14 residues. The CDR3 DNA sequence: TGTGCCAGCAGTGGGGGACAGGGCATCACTGAAGCTTTCTTT. Protein product: CASSGGQGITEAFF.

Notes on this clone: This sample includes further DNA sequences coding for the same CDR3. CDR3 sequence: CASSLGDRGYEQYF. The CDR3 bases are TGTGCCAGCAGCTTGGGGGACAGGGGCTACGAGCAGTACTTC. V and J are TRBV5-6 and TRBJ2-7, with 10 bases identical to TRBD1. Germline CDR1 reads SGHDT; CDR2 reads YYEEEE. Unmatched junction bases numbered 0, after V lost 0 bases and J lost 3 bases. There are 14 residues in the CDR3.

The genes are TRBV27 and TRBJ2-1; D remains ambiguous. This CDR3 spans 12 amino acids. Deletions cut 3 bases from V and 5 bases from J, with 5 bases between. Germline loops: CDR1 MNHEY, CDR2 SMNVEV (reference sequence). This CDR3 is CASSFNHNEQFF. The CDR3 DNA is TGTGCCAGCAGTTTCAACCACAATGAGCAGTTCTTC.

The genes are TRBV5-8 and TRBJ2-1; no firm D call. The length of the CDR3 is 11 residues. Per germline, CDR1 SGHTS and CDR2 YDEGEE. Trimming removed 6 bases from V and 4 bases from J, with 5 bases in between. DNA for the CDR3: TGTGCCAGCACCGAGTACAATGAGCAGTTCTTC. Amino acids: CASTEYNEQFF. The full variable domain, completed using reference TRBV5-8 and TRBJ2-1, is EAGVTQSPTHLIKTRGQQATLRCSPISGHTSVYWYQQALGLGLQFLLWYDEGEERNRGNFPPRFSGRQFPNYSSELNVNALELEDSALYLCASTEYNEQFFGPGTRLTVL.

The rearrangement joins TRBV28 to TRBJ1-5, with D hard to call. The length of the CDR3 is 16 residues. V was trimmed by 0 bases and J by 2 bases, leaving 11 bases between them. Germline-derived CDR1 and CDR2 are MDHEN and SYDVKM. As DNA, the CDR3 is TGTGCCAGCAGTTTATGGCCCCGTCGGGGCAATCAGCCCCAGCATTTT. This encodes CASSLWPRRGNQPQHF.

V gene TRBV27 combines with J gene TRBJ2-5; 9 bases align to TRBD2. The J call may not be correct, given that the DNA end is closer to TRBJ2-7. There are 13 residues in the CDR3. Germline values: CDR1 MNHEY, CDR2 SMNVEV (reference sequence). CDR3 bases: TGTGCCAGCAGTTGGACTAGCGTCTACGAGCAGTACTTC. It codes for CASSWTSVYEQYF.

V gene TRBV28 combines with J gene TRBJ2-7; 7 bases fit TRBD2. J gave up 3 bases and V 4 bases, and 3 bases lay outside the gene matches. CDR3 length: 13 amino acids. Germline V gives CDR1 MDHEN, CDR2 SYDVKM. Here the CDR3 DNA reads TGTGCCAGCAGTTCTGGGGGGGACTACGAGCAGTACTTC. Residues: CASSSGGDYEQYF. Variable domain in full (rest from reference TRBV28 and TRBJ2-7): DVKVTQSSRYLVKRTGEKVFLECVQDMDHENMFWYRQDPGLGLRLIYFSYDVKMKEKGDIPEGYSVSREKKERFSLILESASTNQTSMYLCASSSGGDYEQYFGPGTRLTVT.

The V and J genes are TRBV11-2 and TRBJ2-7, with D perhaps matching TRBD1 (5 bases). CDR1 SGHAT and CDR2 FQNNGV come from the germline V gene. Trimming took off 3 bases at V and 5 bases at J, with 20 bases between the two ends. This CDR3 comprises 16 residues. The CDR3, as DNA: TGTGCCAGCAGCTTTGACGTCCAACAGGAGTTCCACGAGCAGTACTTC. It is translated as CASSFDVQQEFHEQYF.

DNA of the CDR3: TGTGCCAGCAGTTCGCACAGGGTGTCTAGCGAGCAGTACTTC. Translation: CASSSHRVSSEQYF. This chain uses TRBV28 with TRBJ2-7; D may be TRBD1 (6 bases). V was clipped by 4 bases and J by 6 bases, with 16 bases between them. The CDR3 is 14 amino acids. CDR1 and CDR2 from the germline V gene are MDHEN and SYDVKM.

The CDR3 loop is CASSQDAGWGYTF. In nucleotides, the CDR3 is TGCGCCAGCAGCCAAGACGCGGGATGGGGCTACACCTTC. The genes are TRBV4-1 and TRBJ1-2; D is ambiguous. The CDR3 is 13 residues long. CDR1 is MGHRA and CDR2 is YSYEKL in the germline V gene. Trimming cost V 0 bases and J 8 bases, with 10 bases left between them.

The chain employs TRBV19 and TRBJ1-2; 8 nucleotides match TRBD1. This CDR3 comprises 14 residues. The V segment lost 5 bases and the J segment 7 bases; nucleotides outside the gene matches: 9. The germline gives CDR1 LNHDA, CDR2 SQIVND (reference sequence). The CDR3 is CASSSRTGSSGYTF. The CDR3 DNA follows: TGTGCCAGTAGTTCGCGGACAGGGTCCTCTGGCTACACCTTC.

The rearrangement uses TRBV5-4 and TRBJ2-3; TRBD2 matches 14 bases. V was clipped by 3 bases and J by 5 bases; unmatched bases: 2. The germline CDR1 and CDR2 sequences are SGHNT and YYREEE (reference sequence). This CDR3 has 15 amino acids. CDR3 in DNA: TGTGCCAGCAGCTCTGGACTAGCGGGGGGAGATACGCAGTATTTT. This codes for CASSSGLAGGDTQYF.

V is TRBV5-5 and J is TRBJ2-7, with D tentatively TRBD2 (6 bases). The CDR3 length is 13 residues. The germline V gene encodes CDR1 SGHKS and CDR2 YYEKEE (reference sequence). V lost 4 bases, J lost 1 base, and 9 bases lay in between. The DNA for the CDR3 is TGTGCCAGCAGCGGCGGGGTTTCCTACGAGCAGTACTTC. Protein product: CASSGGVSYEQYF.

In regard to this clone: Other DNA variants within this sample encode the same CDR3. The gene calls are TRBV5-6 and TRBJ2-7; D is uncertain. V was pared by 0 bases and J by 4 bases, with 8 bases between. The germline V gene has CDR1 SGHDT and CDR2 YYEEEE. This CDR3 spans 13 amino acids. CDR3 residues: CASSLGSAYEQYF. Written as DNA, the CDR3 is TGTGCCAGCAGCTTGGGGTCCGCTTACGAGCAGTACTTC.